Presented here are 24 T cell receptor beta chains from one specimen sequenced in a study of blood T cell repertoires in COVID-19. Libraries were prepared by immunoSEQ multiplex PCR; TCRdb keeps only in-frame clonotypes and omits some of them. The sample records hundreds of thousands of clones, approximately 90% being singletons. Sequencing input: PBMCs or T cells enriched from blood (not recorded which). The origin of the receptors is a man younger than 45 who had recovered from COVID-19.

The chain combines TRBV19 with TRBJ1-2; a possible D gene is TRBD1 (6 bases). Per germline, CDR1 LNHDA and CDR2 SQIVND (reference sequence). The V gene lost 7 bases and the J gene lost 1 base, with 19 bases spanning the gap. This CDR3 comprises 16 residues. CDR3 bases: TGTGCCAGTACCCTGGACAGCGCCCTGGTTAACTATGGCTACACCTTC. Translated: CASTLDSALVNYGYTF.

The chain has TRBV11-2 and TRBJ2-2; 9 positions agree with TRBD2. The CDR3 spans 16 residues. Unmatched junction bases numbered 6, after V lost 5 bases and J lost 2 bases. Germline V gene sequence: CDR1 SGHAT, CDR2 FQNNGV. In nucleotides, the CDR3 is TGTGCCAGCAGCGAACGACTAGCGGTAAACACCGGGGAGCTGTTTTTT. Encoded protein: CASSERLAVNTGELFF.

The rearrangement links TRBV12-5 to TRBJ2-1; 9 nucleotides agree with TRBD2. The CDR3 has 17 residues. CDR1 and CDR2 from the germline V gene are LGHNT and FRNRAP. Unmatched junction bases numbered 12, after V lost 7 bases and J lost 2 bases. CDR3 sequence: CASAPGGRGPAYNEQFF. The CDR3 bases are TGTGCTAGTGCCCCCGGCGGGAGGGGTCCTGCCTACAATGAGCAGTTCTTC.

V usage is TRBV28 and J usage is TRBJ1-2; possibly TRBD1 for D (5 bases). V was trimmed by 5 bases and J by 4 bases, leaving 17 bases between them. Germline V gene sequence: CDR1 MDHEN, CDR2 SYDVKM. The CDR3 runs to 15 residues. DNA of the CDR3: TGTGCCAGCAGTCAGGGAGGCAGGGTAGCCTATGGCTACACCTTC. It yields the protein CASSQGGRVAYGYTF.

V and J are TRBV20-1 and TRBJ2-7, with D perhaps TRBD1 (5 bases). The V and J ends lost 7 bases and 1 base respectively, with 8 bases between them. Per the germline V gene, CDR1 is DFQATT and CDR2 is SNEGSKA (reference sequence). This CDR3 spans 11 amino acids. CDR3 DNA sequence: TGCAGTGTTGCAGGGTCCTACGAGCAGTACTTC. This sequence encodes CSVAGSYEQYF.

The chain carries TRBV28 and TRBJ1-3; 9 nucleotides match TRBD1. V lost 6 bases and J lost 3; bases outside the gene matches: 9. Per germline, CDR1 MDHEN and CDR2 SYDVKM. CDR3 length: 16 residues. CDR3 coding DNA: TGTGCCAGCAGAGAACTGGGACAGGGATTTGGAAACACCATATATTTT. This gives the protein CASRELGQGFGNTIYF. The full variable domain, in which reference TRBV28 and TRBJ1-3 provide the parts outside the CDR3, is DVKVTQSSRYLVKRTGEKVFLECVQDMDHENMFWYRQDPGLGLRLIYFSYDVKMKEKGDIPEGYSVSREKKERFSLILESASTNQTSMYLCASRELGQGFGNTIYFGEGSWLTVV.

V and J are TRBV10-3 and TRBJ1-1; the D is unclear. Trimming shortened V by 3 bases and J by 1 base, and 9 bases separated the two germline ends. CDR1 is ENHRY and CDR2 is SYGVKD in the germline V gene. CDR3 size: 14 residues. DNA for the CDR3: TGTGCCATCAGTGATGGGCGTCAGAACACTGAAGCTTTCTTT. It translates to CAISDGRQNTEAFF.

The chain couples TRBV1 to TRBJ2-7; TRBD1 reflects the table's D call only, with no check against the DNA. TRBV1 is labeled a pseudogene. The length of the CDR3 is 16 residues. CDR3 sequence reads: CTSSQPGTGTGGEQYF. The CDR3 nucleotides read TGCACCAGCAGCCAACCCGGGACAGGGACCGGGGGCGAGCAGTACTTC.

This sequence joins TRBV3-1 (or the pseudogene TRBV3-2) and TRBJ2-7; 8 bases line up with TRBD2. The CDR3 spans 14 residues. V lost 5 bases to trimming and J lost 2 bases; unmatched junction nucleotides: 5. CDR1 is LGHDT, CDR2 YNNKEL, per germline (reference sequence). CDR3 in amino acids: CASSIDSGTYEQYF. CDR3 in DNA: TGTGCCAGCAGCATAGATAGCGGGACCTACGAGCAGTACTTC.

The chain carries TRBV28 and TRBJ2-7, with 8 nucleotides matching TRBD1. Losses at the gene ends were 8 bases for V and 2 bases for J; bases not matched to a gene: 5. CDR3 length equals 13 residues. Germline V gene data show CDR1 as MDHEN and CDR2 as SYDVKM. The CDR3 DNA follows: TGTGCCAGCCGACCGGGACAGGCCTACGAGCAGTACTTC. It encodes CASRPGQAYEQYF.

V and J are TRBV25-1 and TRBJ1-1, with 7 bases that match TRBD1. V was clipped by 4 bases and J by 0 bases; unmatched bases: 2. This CDR3 has 14 amino acids. In germline, CDR1 is MGHDK, CDR2 SYGVNS. The CDR3 reads CASSGGQMNTEAFF. In nucleotides, the CDR3 is TGTGCCAGCAGTGGGGGACAGATGAACACTGAAGCTTTCTTT. Filled out from reference TRBV25-1 and TRBJ1-1, the complete variable domain reads EADIYQTPRYLVIGTGKKITLECSQTMGHDKMYWYQQDPGMELHLIHYSYGVNSTEKGDLSSESTVSRIRTEHFPLTLESARPSHTSQYLCASSGGQMNTEAFFGQGTRLTVV.

The J gene is TRBJ2-7, the V gene TRBV19; TRBD1 matches at 12 bases. This CDR3 spans 16 amino acids. The V gene's germline CDR1 is LNHDA and CDR2 SQIVND (reference sequence). Trimming cost V 6 bases and J 3 bases; bases outside gene matches: 9. CDR3 sequence reads: CASSPVGQGAYYEQYF. The CDR3 coding sequence is TGTGCCAGTAGCCCCGTGGGACAGGGGGCCTACTACGAGCAGTACTTC.

V usage is TRBV6-5 and J usage is TRBJ2-2; D gene ambiguous. This CDR3 spans 15 amino acids. The V and J ends lost 6 bases and 0 bases respectively, with 11 bases between them. Per germline, CDR1 MNHEY and CDR2 SVGAGI. The CDR3 loop is CASSKLHPNTGELFF. CDR3 nucleotides: TGTGCCAGCAGCAAGCTGCATCCGAACACCGGGGAGCTGTTTTTT.

The chain uses TRBV6-5 and TRBJ1-5; no clear D. The V end lost 8 bases, the J end lost 2 bases, and 13 bases lay between the germline ends. There are 14 residues in the CDR3. In germline, CDR1 is MNHEY, CDR2 SVGAGI. The CDR3 region is CASEGVFGNQPQHF. The CDR3 DNA reads as TGTGCCAGCGAAGGAGTGTTCGGCAATCAGCCCCAGCATTTT.

The rearrangement uses TRBV2 and TRBJ1-5, with D hard to call. The germline V gene has CDR1 SNHLY and CDR2 FYNNEI. The CDR3 runs to 15 residues. The V gene lost 3 bases and the J gene lost 11 bases, with 20 bases spanning the gap. In DNA form, the CDR3 reads TGTGCCAGCAGTGAGGGTAGGATCCTATCAGCGACCCAGCATTTT. Amino acids: CASSEGRILSATQHF.

CDR3: CASSPLLGQQATNEKLFF. CDR3 nucleotides: TGTGCCAGCAGCCCCCTCTTGGGCCAGCAAGCAACTAATGAAAAACTGTTTTTT. V and J are TRBV7-9 and TRBJ1-4; no clear D gene. Trimming pared 5 bases from V and 0 bases from J, leaving 19 bases between. Germline loops: CDR1 SEHNR, CDR2 FQNEAQ (reference sequence). The CDR3 is made up of 18 amino acids.

The chain combines TRBV4-1 with TRBJ2-7, with 13 positions matching TRBD2. Germline V CDR1 and CDR2: MGHRA, YSYEKL. The trim removed 1 base at V and 2 bases at J, leaving 2 bases unmatched. The CDR3 consists of 16 residues. CDR3: CASSQAGTSGTYEQYF. CDR3 in DNA: TGCGCCAGCAGCCAAGCTGGGACTAGCGGGACCTACGAGCAGTACTTC.

This clone was detected many times. V and J are TRBV19 and TRBJ1-6, with 7 nucleotides matching TRBD1. From germline, CDR1 is LNHDA and CDR2 SQIVND (reference sequence). V lost 5 bases and J lost 6; bases outside the gene matches: 4. The CDR3 spans 14 residues. CDR3 in amino acids: CASSEQGINSPLHF. The DNA for the CDR3 is TGTGCCAGTAGTGAACAGGGGATTAATTCACCCCTCCACTTT.

The chain joins TRBV28 to TRBJ2-7; 9 bases are shared with TRBD2. V dropped 7 bases and J dropped 2; count of bases not matched to a gene: 3. Germline loops: CDR1 MDHEN, CDR2 SYDVKM. The CDR3 covers 13 residues. As DNA, the CDR3 is TGTGCCAGCATTCTAGCGGGGACCTACGAGCAGTACTTC. This translates into CASILAGTYEQYF.

This clone was counted a few times. For the CDR3, the DNA is TGTGCCACCAGCACGGGGACTAGCGGGAGTAGGTACCAAGAGACCCAGTACTTC. Amino acids: CATSTGTSGSRYQETQYF. The chain links TRBV15 to TRBJ2-5; 14 bases align to TRBD2. There are 18 residues in the CDR3. V trimming: 4 bases; J trimming: 0 bases; junction bases outside the gene matches: 7. CDR1 is LNHNV, CDR2 YYDKDF, per germline (reference sequence). Drawing the rest from reference TRBV15 and TRBJ2-5, the complete variable domain is DAMVIQNPRYQVTQFGKPVTLSCSQTLNHNVMYWYQQKSSQAPKLLFHYYDKDFNNEADTPDNFQSRRPNTSFCFLDIRSPGLGDTAMYLCATSTGTSGSRYQETQYFGPGTRLLVL.

The chain uses TRBV28 and TRBJ1-5; 10 nucleotides line up with TRBD1. The junction had 7 bases not matched to a gene; V was cut back by 6 bases and J by 5 bases. This CDR3 has 15 amino acids. Per germline, CDR1 MDHEN and CDR2 SYDVKM. CDR3 region: CASRPSGQGYQPQHF. The CDR3 DNA sequence: TGTGCCAGCAGACCCTCGGGACAGGGGTATCAGCCCCAGCATTTT.

V is TRBV7-4 and J is TRBJ2-7, with 8 bases fitting TRBD2. The CDR3 sequence is 14 residues long. V was pared by 6 bases and J by 7 bases, with 11 bases of the junction left unmatched. CDR1 is SGHVT and CDR2 is SQSDAQ in the germline V gene. CDR3 DNA: TGTGCCAGCAGTCCGGGAGGGTCAACGGATGAGCAGTACTTC. It encodes CASSPGGSTDEQYF.

V is TRBV18 and J is TRBJ1-4; no clear D. Germline CDR1 reads KGHSH; CDR2 reads LQKENI. Between the trimmed V and J ends, which lost 3 bases and 8 bases, there was a span of 19 bases. CDR3 length equals 16 residues. CDR3 residues: CASSPLLRSGREKLFF. The CDR3 DNA sequence: TGTGCCAGCTCACCGCTACTCCGGTCGGGGAGGGAAAAACTGTTTTTT. Full variable domain (outside the CDR3, taken from reference TRBV18 and TRBJ1-4): NAGVMQNPRHLVRRRGQEARLRCSPMKGHSHVYWYRQLPEEGLKFMVYLQKENIIDESGMPKERFSAEFPKEGPSILRIQQVVRGDSAAYFCASSPLLRSGREKLFFGSGTQLSVL.

The gene calls are TRBV28 and TRBJ1-1; TRBD1 matches at 7 bases. Trimming removed 9 bases from V and 0 bases from J; junction bases left unmatched: 7. The CDR3 consists of 14 residues. CDR1 and CDR2 from the germline V gene are MDHEN and SYDVKM. CDR3 loop: CASKQGIMNTEAFF. The CDR3 nucleotides are TGTGCCAGTAAACAGGGGATTATGAACACTGAAGCTTTCTTT. Full variable domain (outside the CDR3, taken from reference TRBV28 and TRBJ1-1): DVKVTQSSRYLVKRTGEKVFLECVQDMDHENMFWYRQDPGLGLRLIYFSYDVKMKEKGDIPEGYSVSREKKERFSLILESASTNQTSMYLCASKQGIMNTEAFFGQGTRLTVV.